The subject of this entry is one T cell receptor beta chain. As yet, its antigen is unknown. Since a much larger clone is just one base distant, this may be a read error. This sample is drawn from a study of T cells in Graves' hyperthyroidism and ophthalmopathy. General study results and limits: Among clonotypes expanded in thyroid above 0.001, most were also found in blood.

Amplified regions were TCR beta CDR3 sequences from RNA transcripts. A set of HTBI primers served as the primers for a first-round RT-PCR of the TCR CDR3. TCRdb fed the multiplex PCR reads into MiXCR, producing one record per CDR3 protein. Of roughly 500,000 distinct CDR3 sequences listed, 15% to 20% are singletons. The germline CDR1 and CDR2 sequences are SEHNR and FQNEAQ (reference sequence). The CDR3 runs to 15 residues. The sequence was obtained from a woman in her twenties or thirties with Graves' ophthalmopathy. V and J are TRBV7-9 and TRBJ2-7; 7 positions match TRBD1. Sequencing was carried out using blood. CDR3 loop: CVSSLVGQFSYEQYF. CDR3 coding DNA: TGTGTCAGCAGCTTAGTGGGACAGTTCTCCTACGAGCAGTACTTC.